Shown below are 24 T cell receptor beta chains from a single sample sequenced in a study of OX40 agonist ivuxolimab in advanced cancers. Assay: immunoSEQ multiplex PCR; the TCRdb copy retains only in-frame clones and omits some. This sample carries about 82,000 clones, around 83% of them seen once, and the ten largest clones take approximately 0.22%. The sample in question was CD4+ or CD8+ T cells sorted from blood, obtained in a trial of the OX40 agonist ivuxolimab. The receptor set was obtained from an adult with an advanced solid tumor such as melanoma, head and neck, liver or kidney cancer.

The rearrangement uses TRBV28 and TRBJ2-7; 10 bases are a match to TRBD1. V lost 5 bases, J lost 4 bases, and 8 bases stayed unmatched. The CDR3 runs 15 residues. Germline CDR1 and CDR2: MDHEN and SYDVKM. The CDR3 region is CASSTRDRGLYEQYV. CDR3 DNA: TGTGCCAGCAGTACCCGGGACAGGGGACTTTACGAGCAGTACGTC.

The chain joins TRBV10-3 to TRBJ1-1; D is possibly TRBD1 (5 bases). Germline V gives CDR1 ENHRY, CDR2 SYGVKD. Trimming took 6 bases from V and 1 from J, leaving 12 bases between them. This CDR3 is 14 amino acids long. In DNA form, the CDR3 reads TGTGCCATCAGCCCTAGGGACCCGAACACTGAAGCTTTCTTT. Translation gives CAISPRDPNTEAFF.

The chain links TRBV19 to TRBJ1-4; tentative D call: TRBD1 (5 bases). V was shortened by 9 bases and J by 5 bases, with 13 bases between the two germline ends. CDR3 size: 13 residues. The germline V gene encodes CDR1 LNHDA and CDR2 SQIVND (reference sequence). CDR3 in amino acids: CASNDRLNEKLFF. The CDR3 DNA follows: TGTGCCAGCAACGACAGACTAAATGAAAAACTGTTTTTT.

V and J are TRBV25-1 and TRBJ2-7; D unclear. Between the trimmed V and J ends, which lost 6 bases and 0 bases, there was a span of 9 bases. Germline V gene lookup returns CDR1 MGHDK and CDR2 SYGVNS. This CDR3 spans 13 amino acids. The CDR3 DNA sequence: TGTGCCAGCAGGGACCTGGCCTCCTACGAGCAGTACTTC. Its translation is CASRDLASYEQYF.

The chain couples TRBV5-6 to TRBJ1-1; D might be TRBD1 (6 bases). This CDR3 region has 14 residues. The ends were cut back, 6 bases at V and 3 bases at J, with 15 bases in the middle. Looked up from germline, CDR1 is SGHDT and CDR2 is YYEEEE. The CDR3 protein is CASTLQGFDTEAFF. The CDR3 DNA sequence: TGTGCCAGCACACTACAGGGTTTCGACACTGAAGCTTTCTTT.

The chain links TRBV5-1 to TRBJ2-7, with 7 positions matching TRBD1. This CDR3 is 15 amino acids long. With V trimmed by 6 bases and J by 0 bases, 9 bases remained unmatched. The germline V gene has CDR1 SGHRS and CDR2 YFSETQ. CDR3 sequence (DNA): TGCGCCAGCACTGGACAGGTCCTAGACTCCTACGAGCAGTACGTC. This translates into CASTGQVLDSYEQYV.

In its sample, this clone was seen a few times. J is TRBJ1-4 and V is TRBV2; 9 bases align to TRBD1. The trim removed 7 bases at V and 13 bases at J, leaving 7 bases unmatched. The CDR3 covers 12 residues. CDR1 SNHLY and CDR2 FYNNEI come from the germline V gene. The CDR3 loop reads CASTSTGGTLFF. In nucleotides, the CDR3 is TGTGCCAGCACCAGTACAGGGGGCACACTGTTTTTT.

The chain joins TRBV5-1 to TRBJ2-6, with 12 bases identical to TRBD1. This CDR3 is built from 18 residues. The V and J ends lost 0 bases and 1 base, in that order; junction bases with no gene match: 2. The germline V gene has CDR1 SGHRS and CDR2 YFSETQ. The DNA for the CDR3 is TGCGCCAGCAGCTTGGGGGACAGGGGGCAATCTGGGGCCAACGTCCTGACTTTC. Its translation is CASSLGDRGQSGANVLTF.

The chain carries TRBV19 and TRBJ2-5, with D perhaps matching TRBD2 (6 bases). The germline gives CDR1 LNHDA, CDR2 SQIVND (reference sequence). The CDR3 is 13 amino acids. V was pared by 0 bases and J by 4 bases, with 6 bases between. The CDR3 protein is CASSIDGGETQYF. CDR3 coding DNA: TGTGCCAGTAGTATAGACGGGGGAGAGACCCAGTACTTC.

With respect to this clone: The identical CDR3 is also encoded by other nucleotide sequences in the sample. The chain combines TRBV5-1 with TRBJ2-7; TRBD2 might be the D (5 bases). The CDR3 runs 15 residues. Germline V gene lookup returns CDR1 SGHRS and CDR2 YFSETQ. Trimming stripped 0 bases from V and 0 bases from J, with 10 bases between. Here the CDR3 reads CASSLVPGDSYEQYF. In DNA form, the CDR3 reads TGCGCCAGCAGCTTGGTTCCCGGGGACTCCTACGAGCAGTACTTC.

The chain has TRBV28 and TRBJ1-2; D is ambiguous. The CDR3 covers 14 residues. Trimming stripped 3 bases from V and 5 bases from J, with 13 bases between. Germline loops: CDR1 MDHEN, CDR2 SYDVKM. The CDR3 region is CASSFRVGVYGYTF. The DNA of the CDR3 is TGTGCCAGCAGTTTTAGAGTGGGTGTGTATGGCTACACCTTC.

As for this clone: The same CDR3 arises from other DNA sequences in this sample as well. V gene TRBV5-1 combines with J gene TRBJ1-1, with D perhaps TRBD1 (6 bases). Per the germline V gene, CDR1 is SGHRS and CDR2 is YFSETQ. CDR3 length: 13 amino acids. The germline V and J ends were trimmed by 4 bases and 1 base, with 8 bases remaining between them. Written as DNA, the CDR3 is TGCGCCAGCAGCACACAGGGGAACACTGAAGCTTTCTTT. It is translated as CASSTQGNTEAFF.

The chain recombines TRBV5-5 with TRBJ2-1; 7 bases agree with TRBD2. The germline V gene has CDR1 SGHKS and CDR2 YYEKEE (reference sequence). The CDR3 is 16 amino acids. V shed 1 base, J shed 5 bases, and the junction held 9 bases outside the gene matches. DNA of the CDR3: TGTGCCAGCAGCTTGTATCGGGGGGAGGCCAACAATGAGCAGTTCTTC. Protein: CASSLYRGEANNEQFF.

This chain links TRBV9 with TRBJ1-2; maybe TRBD1 (5 bases). The CDR3 totals 13 residues. In germline, CDR1 is SGDLS, CDR2 YYNGEE. The V end lost 3 bases, the J end lost 4 bases, and 10 bases lay between the germline ends. The CDR3 is CASSAGPAYGYTF. For the CDR3, the DNA is TGTGCCAGCAGCGCGGGGCCAGCCTATGGCTACACCTTC.

V is TRBV9 and J is TRBJ2-3, with TRBD2 matching over 8 bases. The V gene end was trimmed by 2 bases and the J gene end by 5 bases; junction bases not matched to a gene: 4. CDR3 length: 14 amino acids. The germline CDR1 and CDR2 sequences are SGDLS and YYNGEE. The CDR3 DNA reads TGTGCCAGCAGCGTGGGGACTAGGTTAGATACGCAGTATTTT. Translating it yields CASSVGTRLDTQYF.

The genes are TRBV19 and TRBJ2-1; the D gene is possibly TRBD1 (6 bases). CDR1 and CDR2 (germline): LNHDA, SQIVND (reference sequence). Trimming stripped 10 bases from V and 5 bases from J, with 27 bases between. There are 17 residues in the CDR3. The DNA of the CDR3 is TGTGCCACGTCCGGGACACCCGTCTTTCGTGTAAACAATGAGCAGTTCTTC. Amino acid sequence: CATSGTPVFRVNNEQFF.

The chain couples TRBV5-5 to TRBJ2-4, with 7 bases that match TRBD2. The CDR3 length is 18 residues. The trim removed 0 bases at V and 1 base at J, leaving 10 bases unmatched. CDR1 is SGHKS, CDR2 YYEKEE, per germline (reference sequence). The chain's CDR3 is CASSLDLGAREAKNIQYF. As DNA, the CDR3 is TGTGCCAGCAGCTTGGACCTGGGTGCGCGGGAGGCCAAAAACATTCAGTACTTC.

The CDR3 loop reads CASSQGELYEQYF. In DNA, the CDR3 is TGTGCCAGCAGCCAAGGGGAGCTCTACGAGCAGTACTTC. The J gene is TRBJ2-7, the V gene TRBV14; a weak D match, TRBD2 (5 bases). CDR3 size: 13 residues. V lost 1 base, J lost 3 bases, and 7 bases lay in between. In germline, CDR1 is SGHDN, CDR2 FVKESK. The full variable domain, with the rest looked up from reference TRBV14 and TRBJ2-7, is EAGVTQFPSHSVIEKGQTVTLRCDPISGHDNLYWYRRVMGKEIKFLLHFVKESKQDESGMPNNRFLAERTGGTYSTLKVQPAELEDSGVYFCASSQGELYEQYFGPGTRLTVT.

The chain is built from TRBV7-6 and TRBJ1-1, with unresolved D. Deletions cut 1 base from V and 5 bases from J, with 8 bases between. CDR1 is SGHVS, CDR2 FNYEAQ, per germline. CDR3 length equals 13 residues. The chain's CDR3 is CASSLVEETEAFF. In nucleotides, the CDR3 is TGTGCCAGCAGCTTAGTCGAGGAAACTGAAGCTTTCTTT.

This chain joins TRBV7-3 and TRBJ2-3; 8 bases match TRBD2. This CDR3 has 15 amino acids. Germline V lookup: CDR1 SGHTA, CDR2 FQGTGA. The ends lost 5 bases at V and 4 bases at J; junction bases unmatched: 8. This CDR3 is CASSPRLANPDTQYF. CDR3 in DNA: TGTGCCAGCAGCCCCCGACTAGCGAACCCAGATACGCAGTATTTT.

This chain joins TRBV5-1 and TRBJ2-5, with 7 bases identical to TRBD1. The CDR3 is made up of 14 amino acids. Germline CDR1 and CDR2: SGHRS and YFSETQ. V trimming: 4 bases; J trimming: 0 bases; junction bases outside the gene matches: 3. CDR3: CASSRGTDQETQYF. The CDR3 region has the DNA TGCGCCAGCAGCAGGGGGACAGACCAAGAGACCCAGTACTTC.

The genes are TRBV6-5 and TRBJ2-5; D is ambiguous. Trimming left V 6 bases short and J 5 bases short, with 13 bases between. The CDR3 is made up of 13 amino acids. Germline CDR1 reads MNHEY; CDR2 reads SVGAGI. CDR3 coding DNA: TGTGCCAGCAGCGGACGGCACGGGGAGACCCAGTACTTC. Its translation is CASSGRHGETQYF.

The chain joins TRBV5-5 to TRBJ2-1; TRBD2 aligns across 10 bases. This CDR3 has 14 amino acids. CDR1 is SGHKS and CDR2 is YYEKEE in the germline V gene (reference sequence). The V segment lost 2 bases and the J segment 6 bases; nucleotides outside the gene matches: 2. The DNA of the CDR3 is TGTGCCAGCAGCTTAACTAGCGGGATCAATGAGCAGTTCTTC. Protein product: CASSLTSGINEQFF.

V is TRBV5-1 and J is TRBJ2-5; D possibly corresponds to TRBD2 (6 bases). V lost 0 bases and J 4 bases, leaving 10 bases between the germline ends. The CDR3 loop spans 14 amino acids. Germline-derived CDR1 and CDR2 are SGHRS and YFSETQ. CDR3 protein: CASSLVGGRETQYF. In DNA, the CDR3 is TGCGCCAGCAGCTTGGTCGGGGGACGAGAGACCCAGTACTTC. The full variable domain, its missing parts supplied by reference TRBV5-1 and TRBJ2-5, is KAGVTQTPRYLIKTRGQQVTLSCSPISGHRSVSWYQQTPGQGLQFLFEYFSETQRNKGNFPGRFSGRQFSNSRSEMNVSTLELGDSALYLCASSLVGGRETQYFGPGTRLLVL.